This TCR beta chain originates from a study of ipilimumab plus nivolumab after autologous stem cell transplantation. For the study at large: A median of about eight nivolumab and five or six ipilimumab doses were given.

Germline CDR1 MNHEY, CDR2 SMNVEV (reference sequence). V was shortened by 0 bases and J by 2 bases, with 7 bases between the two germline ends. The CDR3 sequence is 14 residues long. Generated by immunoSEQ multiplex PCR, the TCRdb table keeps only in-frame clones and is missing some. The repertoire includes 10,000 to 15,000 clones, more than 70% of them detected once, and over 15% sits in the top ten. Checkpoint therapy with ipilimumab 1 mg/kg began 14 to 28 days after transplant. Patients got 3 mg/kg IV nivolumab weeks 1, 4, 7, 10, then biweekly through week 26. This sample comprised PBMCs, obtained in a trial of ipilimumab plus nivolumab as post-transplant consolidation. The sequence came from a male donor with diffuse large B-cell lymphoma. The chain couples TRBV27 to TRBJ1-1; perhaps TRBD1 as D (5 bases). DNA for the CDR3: TGTGCCAGCAGTTTATCTGGGACCAACACTGAAGCTTTCTTT. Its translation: CASSLSGTNTEAFF.